Below are 30 T cell receptor beta chains sequenced from a single sample in a study of OX40 agonist ivuxolimab in advanced cancers. Libraries were prepared by immunoSEQ multiplex PCR; TCRdb keeps only in-frame clonotypes and omits some of them. Of roughly 67,000 clones in the sample, around 86% were seen once. The source material was CD4+ or CD8+ T cells sorted from blood, sampled in a trial of the OX40 agonist ivuxolimab. The source of these receptors is an adult with an advanced solid tumor such as melanoma, head and neck, liver or kidney cancer.

The chain combines TRBV29-1 with TRBJ2-5, with 10 bases that match TRBD2. The V gene's germline CDR1 is SQVTM and CDR2 ANQGSEA. V lost 0 bases, J lost 4 bases, and 5 bases stayed unmatched. This CDR3 is 15 amino acids long. The chain's CDR3 is CSVEDAASGRETQYF. CDR3 bases: TGCAGCGTTGAAGATGCGGCTAGCGGGAGAGAGACCCAGTACTTC.

This chain joins TRBV9 and TRBJ2-2; 7 nucleotides align to TRBD1. This CDR3 is built from 15 residues. V was clipped by 4 bases and J by 4 bases; unmatched bases: 7. Germline assignment: CDR1 SGDLS and CDR2 YYNGEE. CDR3 sequence (DNA): TGTGCCAGCAGCATAAGACAGGGTGGCACCGGGGAGCTGTTTTTT. Translating gives CASSIRQGGTGELFF.

The chain joins TRBV29-1 to TRBJ1-3; D unresolved. Per the germline V gene, CDR1 is SQVTM and CDR2 is ANQGSEA. Trimming took 3 bases from V and 4 from J, leaving 13 bases between them. The CDR3 consists of 14 residues. As DNA, the CDR3 is TGCAGCGTTGAGCTTGTAGTCGGGGGAAACACCATATATTTT. It codes for CSVELVVGGNTIYF.

V and J are TRBV19 and TRBJ2-5, with D perhaps given as TRBD1 or TRBD2 (5 bases each). The CDR3 is 14 amino acids. V was cut by 5 bases and J by 7 bases, with 17 bases left in between. Per the germline V gene, CDR1 is LNHDA and CDR2 is SQIVND (reference sequence). CDR3 sequence (DNA): TGTGCCAGTAGTCCCCGGGACCTTAAAATGACCCAGTACTTC. Translation: CASSPRDLKMTQYF.

This chain links TRBV19 with TRBJ2-2, with D uncertain. V was clipped by 5 bases and J by 6 bases, with 10 bases between them. Germline assignment: CDR1 LNHDA and CDR2 SQIVND (reference sequence). CDR3 size: 13 residues. CDR3 sequence (DNA): TGTGCCAGTAGTCCAAATTATCCCGGGGAGCTGTTTTTT. Its translation: CASSPNYPGELFF.

This chain joins TRBV6-5 and TRBJ1-1, with D possibly being TRBD1 (5 bases). CDR3 length equals 12 residues. V lost 3 bases and J 8 bases, leaving 10 bases between the germline ends. Germline V gene data show CDR1 as MNHEY and CDR2 as SVGAGI. CDR3 bases: TGTGCCAGCAGTTATATAGCAGGGGAAGCTTTCTTT. Encoded protein: CASSYIAGEAFF.

The V and J genes are TRBV30 and TRBJ2-7, with D perhaps TRBD2 (5 bases). This CDR3 spans 13 amino acids. V shed 1 base and J shed 7 bases, with 14 bases lying between them. The germline CDR1 and CDR2 sequences are GTSNPN and SVGIG (reference sequence). This CDR3 reads CAWSGLLLGEQYF. CDR3 nucleotide sequence: TGTGCCTGGAGTGGACTACTCCTGGGTGAGCAGTACTTC.

This CDR3 is CSAHYTGRLFF. CDR3 sequence (DNA): TGCAGTGCTCATTATACAGGGCGGCTGTTTTTT. The chain recombines TRBV20-1 with TRBJ1-4; possibly TRBD1 for D (6 bases). CDR3 size: 11 residues. V was trimmed by 5 bases and J by 14 bases, leaving 15 bases between them. Looked up from germline, CDR1 is DFQATT and CDR2 is SNEGSKA (reference sequence).

The chain combines TRBV4-1 with TRBJ1-3; no firm D call. CDR3 length: 16 residues. Per germline, CDR1 MGHRA and CDR2 YSYEKL. V lost 1 base and J 7 bases, leaving 17 bases between the germline ends. CDR3 sequence reads: CASSQGAATDSNTIYF. CDR3 DNA: TGCGCCAGCAGCCAAGGGGCGGCGACTGATAGCAACACCATATATTTT.

This clone has only one observation. The rearrangement uses TRBV2 and TRBJ2-2, with D perhaps matching TRBD1 (6 bases). V gave up 7 bases and J gave up 2 bases, with 8 bases separating them. The length of the CDR3 is 13 residues. CDR1 and CDR2 from the germline V gene are SNHLY and FYNNEI. The CDR3 bases are TGTGCCAGCAAGGACAGTAACACCGGGGAGCTGTTTTTT. Amino acids: CASKDSNTGELFF.

CDR3 in DNA: TGTGCCTGGAGTGGGGGCAGGGCGCACTATGGCTACACCTTC. Translated, it gives CAWSGGRAHYGYTF. The rearrangement uses TRBV30 and TRBJ1-2; perhaps TRBD1 as D (5 bases). CDR3 size: 14 residues. V was pared by 1 base and J by 3 bases, with 12 bases between. Germline V CDR1 and CDR2: GTSNPN, SVGIG (reference sequence).

V is TRBV6-5 and J is TRBJ1-3; the D gene is possibly TRBD1 (5 bases). Trimming removed 6 bases at V and 4 bases at J, with 10 bases between. The CDR3 is 13 amino acids. Per the germline V gene, CDR1 is MNHEY and CDR2 is SVGAGI. CDR3 DNA sequence: TGTGCCAGCAGCTCACAGGTGGGAAACACCATATATTTT. Translating it yields CASSSQVGNTIYF.

The chain recombines TRBV2 with TRBJ2-7; D perhaps matches TRBD1 (6 bases). The germline V and J ends were trimmed by 6 bases and 7 bases, with 13 bases remaining between them. The CDR3 has 12 residues. Germline V gene data show CDR1 as SNHLY and CDR2 as FYNNEI. The CDR3 loop is CASRTGLVEQYF. The CDR3 DNA reads TGTGCCAGCAGGACAGGCTTAGTAGAGCAGTACTTC.

This clone was picked up a small number of times. This chain joins TRBV10-3 and TRBJ2-7; 9 bases fit TRBD1. V was pared by 6 bases and J by 3 bases, with 0 bases of the junction left unmatched. This CDR3 has 12 amino acids. Germline assignment: CDR1 ENHRY and CDR2 SYGVKD. In DNA, the CDR3 is TGTGCCATCAGGGGACAGGGCTACGAGCAGTACTTC. Amino acid sequence: CAIRGQGYEQYF.

The chain combines TRBV5-4 with TRBJ1-2; TRBD1 agrees at 7 bases. Germline-derived CDR1 and CDR2 are SGHNT and YYREEE (reference sequence). With V trimmed by 7 bases and J by 4 bases, 13 bases remained unmatched. There are 15 residues in the CDR3. The CDR3 nucleotides are TGTGCCAGCTCCACTCAACAGGGGCTTGCCTATGGCTACACCTTC. Amino acid sequence: CASSTQQGLAYGYTF.

The V and J genes are TRBV7-2 and TRBJ1-2, with 8 bases lining up with TRBD1. V shed 1 base, J shed 4 bases, and the junction held 11 bases outside the gene matches. The CDR3 contains 17 residues. Looked up from germline, CDR1 is SGHTA and CDR2 is FQGNSA. The CDR3 reads CASSLVRDRGKVYGYTF. DNA for the CDR3: TGTGCCAGCAGCTTAGTGCGAGACAGGGGCAAGGTCTATGGCTACACCTTC.

This chain connects TRBV11-2 to TRBJ1-5; D gene ambiguous. Between the trimmed V and J ends, which lost 0 bases and 10 bases, there was a span of 13 bases. The CDR3 runs 14 residues. Germline CDR1 reads SGHAT; CDR2 reads FQNNGV. For the CDR3, the DNA is TGTGCCAGCAGCTTAGAGGCAGCTATCAGCCCCCAGCATTTT. It specifies CASSLEAAISPQHF.

This chain links TRBV30 with TRBJ1-2; D gene ambiguous. Trimming took off 2 bases at V and 1 base at J, with 8 bases between the two ends. The CDR3 totals 13 residues. The germline V gene encodes CDR1 GTSNPN and CDR2 SVGIG (reference sequence). The CDR3 region has the DNA TGTGCCTGGAGTTCGTTGATTAACTATGGCTACACCTTC. The encoded protein is CAWSSLINYGYTF. Based on the CDR3 plus reference TRBV30 and TRBJ1-2, the full variable domain is SQTIHQWPATLVQPVGSPLSLECTVEGTSNPNLYWYRQAAGRGLQLLFYSVGIGQISSEVPQNLSASRPQDRQFILSSKKLLLSDSGFYLCAWSSLINYGYTFGSGTRLTVV.

The J gene is TRBJ2-3, the V gene TRBV6-5, with D maybe TRBD2 (6 bases). Trimming removed 6 bases at V and 0 bases at J, with 13 bases between. Per germline, CDR1 MNHEY and CDR2 SVGAGI. The CDR3 loop spans 15 amino acids. Here the CDR3 reads CASSHGGTSTDTQYF. CDR3 coding DNA: TGTGCCAGCAGCCACGGGGGTACTAGCACAGATACGCAGTATTTT.

The count of this clone is one. This rearrangement joins TRBV27 to TRBJ2-1; D may be TRBD1 (6 bases). Trimming cost V 2 bases and J 9 bases, with 20 bases left between them. The CDR3 runs to 16 residues. The germline V gene has CDR1 MNHEY and CDR2 SMNVEV (reference sequence). The DNA for the CDR3 is TGTGCCAGCAGTTTAAGGACAGTTAGGAACGATGGTGAGCAGTTCTTC. Protein sequence: CASSLRTVRNDGEQFF.

The V call is TRBV5-4, the J call TRBJ2-2; 10 nucleotides agree with TRBD1. J gave up 6 bases and V 3 bases, and 11 bases lay outside the gene matches. CDR3 size: 17 residues. Germline assignment: CDR1 SGHNT and CDR2 YYREEE (reference sequence). CDR3 nucleotides: TGTGCCAGCAGCTCTTCCCGACAGGGGGCTTACGCCGGGGAGCTGTTTTTT. It yields the protein CASSSSRQGAYAGELFF.

This chain links TRBV5-1 with TRBJ2-6; 8 bases line up with TRBD1. With V trimmed by 4 bases and J by 1 base, 10 bases remained unmatched. The CDR3 loop spans 18 amino acids. Germline V gene sequence: CDR1 SGHRS, CDR2 YFSETQ. The CDR3 DNA follows: TGCGCCAGCAGCACGGGGACAGGTCCAGCTTCTGGGGCCAACGTCCTGACTTTC. Translating it yields CASSTGTGPASGANVLTF.

The chain is built from TRBV28 and TRBJ2-1; 8 positions match TRBD2. Germline-derived CDR1 and CDR2 are MDHEN and SYDVKM. The CDR3 is made up of 16 amino acids. V trimming: 6 bases; J trimming: 4 bases; junction bases outside the gene matches: 11. The CDR3 DNA reads TGTGCCAGCAGCCCATTAGCGGGGAAGCGATACAATGAGCAGTTCTTC. Its protein product is CASSPLAGKRYNEQFF.

The gene calls are TRBV6-1 and TRBJ1-2; unclear D gene. The CDR3 is 15 amino acids. The germline CDR1 and CDR2 sequences are MNHNS and SASEGT. Trimming stripped 0 bases from V and 5 bases from J, with 13 bases between. DNA of the CDR3: TGTGCCAGCAGTGAAGCGCAAATGAGACTATATGGCTACACCTTC. Its translation is CASSEAQMRLYGYTF.

This clone was seen a single time. J is TRBJ1-5 and V is TRBV6-4; D may be TRBD1 (5 bases). Germline lookup yields CDR1 MRHNA and CDR2 SNTAGT. The CDR3 contains 15 residues. Between the trimmed V and J ends, which lost 4 bases and 4 bases, there was a span of 14 bases. DNA of the CDR3: TGTGCCAGCAGTGCCTCTTGGGACCCAAATCAGCCCCAGCATTTT. Protein: CASSASWDPNQPQHF.

V is TRBV19 and J is TRBJ2-3, with D maybe TRBD2 (5 bases). V gave up 4 bases and J gave up 6 bases, with 11 bases separating them. The germline V gene encodes CDR1 LNHDA and CDR2 SQIVND (reference sequence). The CDR3 length is 13 residues. CDR3 protein: CASSRTYRDTQYF. The DNA for the CDR3 is TGTGCCAGTAGTAGGACTTACCGGGATACGCAGTATTTT.

V is TRBV6-6 and J is TRBJ1-5; 7 bases are shared with TRBD1. V shed 4 bases and J 3 bases; nucleotides not matched to a gene: 6. CDR3 size: 15 residues. CDR1 is MNHNY, CDR2 SVGAGI, per germline (reference sequence). CDR3 coding DNA: TGTGCCAGCAGTTCCCTCGACAGGGACAATCAGCCCCAGCATTTT. Translated, it gives CASSSLDRDNQPQHF.

The chain combines TRBV5-1 with TRBJ1-1; the match to TRBD1 covers 8 bases. The J segment lost 4 bases and the V segment lost 0 bases, leaving 2 bases of the junction unmatched. Germline V CDR1 and CDR2: SGHRS, YFSETQ. The CDR3 has 14 residues. DNA of the CDR3: TGCGCCAGCAGCTTGGTGGGACAGGCCACTGAAGCTTTCTTT. Its translation is CASSLVGQATEAFF.

CDR3 region: CASSRVVRDTQYF. The CDR3 coding sequence is TGCGCCAGCAGCCGGGTAGTAAGAGATACGCAGTATTTT. This chain uses TRBV5-1 with TRBJ2-3; no reliable D call. The CDR3 has 13 amino acids. V was pared by 4 bases and J by 5 bases, with 11 bases between. Per the germline V gene, CDR1 is SGHRS and CDR2 is YFSETQ.

This sequence joins TRBV29-1 and TRBJ2-2, with D maybe TRBD2 (6 bases). Germline CDR1 reads SQVTM; CDR2 reads ANQGSEA. CDR3 length: 13 residues. Trimming cost V 7 bases and J 4 bases, with 13 bases left between them. In DNA, the CDR3 is TGCAGCGGGAGGGGATGGGGCACCGGGGAGCTGTTTTTT. Translation: CSGRGWGTGELFF.